This TCR beta chain was identified in a study of blood T cells in healthy people across ages. General study findings and limits: Expanded clonotype changes were possibly confounded by unknown donor CMV status.

Staff drew ten milliliters of peripheral blood from each donor. CDR3 size: 16 residues. V was cut by 5 bases and J by 0 bases, with 17 bases left in between. The germline gives CDR1 SGHAT, CDR2 FQNNGV. In regard to this clonotype: Its antigen is as yet unknown.

Then a second PCR, running roughly 7 to 11 cycles, was carried out with a sample-barcoded 5' primer and a J-beta primer mix. The template-switch adaptor, which had 12 random nucleotides, put a tag on each cDNA molecule. TCRdb called the 5' RACE reads again in MiXCR, with one record for every CDR3 protein. This repertoire shows under 1 million distinct CDR3 sequences, roughly 44% found once; its top ten account for roughly 19%. This chain uses TRBV11-2 with TRBJ2-7; D gene ambiguous. Sequences were obtained from blood. This clonotype was obtained from a man aged 60 to 75 in good health. The CDR3 region is CASSPHVPGTSYEQYF. For the CDR3, the DNA is TGTGCCAGCAGCCCCCATGTTCCAGGCACCTCCTACGAGCAGTACTTC. The whole variable domain, remainder taken from reference TRBV11-2 and TRBJ2-7, is EAGVAQSPRYKIIEKRQSVAFWCNPISGHATLYWYQQILGQGPKLLIQFQNNGVVDDSQLPKDRFSAERLKGVDSTLKIQPAKLEDSAVYLCASSPHVPGTSYEQYFGPGTRLTVT.